These 16 T cell receptor beta chains came from one sample sequenced in a study of T-cell memory formation after mild COVID-19. TCRdb processed the 5' RACE reads anew with MiXCR; each CDR3 protein has one entry. The sample records over 350,000 distinct CDR3 sequences, approximately 15% being singletons. Sequences were obtained from PBMCs or a T cell subset sorted from them (not recorded which). These receptors were taken from a man aged 18 to 30 who had mild COVID-19 (a few samples of this study predate the infection). Cell type and time point are not known.

This rearrangement joins TRBV10-3 to TRBJ2-3; TRBD2 matches at 9 bases. Germline assignment: CDR1 ENHRY and CDR2 SYGVKD. V lost 6 bases, J lost 5 bases, and 6 bases stayed unmatched. The CDR3 totals 14 residues. The CDR3 coding sequence is TGTGCCATCAGGGCTAGCGGGGCGGTAGATACGCAGTATTTT. Protein: CAIRASGAVDTQYF.

This clonotype has a handful of counts. The chain joins TRBV5-6 to TRBJ1-1, with 9 bases that match TRBD1. Germline V gene sequence: CDR1 SGHDT, CDR2 YYEEEE. The CDR3 is 14 residues long. Trimming at V came to 2 bases and at J to 6 bases, leaving 5 bases not matched to a gene. The CDR3 spells CASSFGQGRPEAFF. The CDR3 nucleotides are TGTGCCAGCAGCTTTGGACAGGGGAGGCCTGAAGCTTTCTTT. Combining the CDR3 with reference TRBV5-6 and TRBJ1-1 gives the whole variable domain DAGVTQSPTHLIKTRGQQVTLRCSPKSGHDTVSWYQQALGQGPQFIFQYYEEEERQRGNFPDRFSGHQFPNYSSELNVNALLLGDSALYLCASSFGQGRPEAFFGQGTRLTVV.

The chain couples TRBV10-3 to TRBJ2-3; D gene ambiguous. Germline-derived CDR1 and CDR2 are ENHRY and SYGVKD. The CDR3 has 11 amino acids. V dropped 6 bases and J dropped 5 bases, with 6 bases sitting between them. The CDR3 protein is CAIRYEDTQYF. The CDR3 nucleotides are TGTGCCATCAGGTATGAAGATACGCAGTATTTT.

The chain has TRBV28 and TRBJ1-5; TRBD1 is a possible D gene (5 bases). Germline CDR1 reads MDHEN; CDR2 reads SYDVKM. This CDR3 is built from 17 residues. V was trimmed by 3 bases and J by 1 base, leaving 16 bases between them. The CDR3 DNA reads TGTGCCAGCAGTTTCCCTTGGCGGGGCCCAAGCAATCAGCCCCAGCATTTT. It is translated as CASSFPWRGPSNQPQHF.

This clonotype was picked up a small number of times. The CDR3 protein is CATSESGSSNEQFF. The CDR3 coding sequence is TGTGCCACCAGTGAGTCTGGGTCCTCTAATGAGCAGTTCTTC. This chain joins TRBV24-1 and TRBJ2-1; D unclear. Trimming pared 4 bases from V and 7 bases from J, leaving 13 bases between. Germline-derived CDR1 and CDR2 are KGHDR and SFDVKD. CDR3 size: 14 residues.

This clonotype was found a few times. The rearrangement joins TRBV28 to TRBJ1-5; tentatively, D is TRBD1 (6 bases). The V gene's germline CDR1 is MDHEN and CDR2 SYDVKM. The CDR3 has 14 amino acids. V dropped 5 bases and J dropped 0 bases, with 8 bases sitting between them. CDR3 in amino acids: CASSKGGSNQPQHF. DNA of the CDR3: TGTGCCAGCAGTAAAGGGGGTAGCAATCAGCCCCAGCATTTT.

The CDR3 spells CASSPLAGSPYEQYV. The CDR3 nucleotides read TGTGCCAGCAGCCCACTAGCGGGGTCCCCCTACGAGCAGTACGTC. The J gene is TRBJ2-7, the V gene TRBV5-6; 10 bases fit TRBD2. This CDR3 spans 15 amino acids. The junction had 6 bases not matched to a gene; V was cut back by 4 bases and J by 2 bases. CDR1 is SGHDT and CDR2 is YYEEEE in the germline V gene.

V usage is TRBV7-2 and J usage is TRBJ2-1; 9 bases map to TRBD1. J was trimmed by 10 bases and V by 1 base; bases with no gene match: 11. CDR3 size: 16 residues. Germline assignment: CDR1 SGHTA and CDR2 FQGNSA. In nucleotides, the CDR3 is TGTGCCAGCAGCTTAGGGCCGGGACAGGGTACCCGGGAGCAGTTCTTC. This codes for CASSLGPGQGTREQFF.

The chain joins TRBV18 to TRBJ2-1, with D perhaps given as TRBD1 or TRBD2 (6 bases each). The CDR3 is 14 residues long. Trimming took 2 bases from V and 6 from J, leaving 11 bases between them. Germline lookup yields CDR1 KGHSH and CDR2 LQKENI. The CDR3 DNA reads TGTGCCAGCTCACCAGGGGGGCGCGGCAATGAGCAGTTCTTC. It encodes CASSPGGRGNEQFF. The variable domain in full, completed from reference TRBV18 and TRBJ2-1, reads NAGVMQNPRHLVRRRGQEARLRCSPMKGHSHVYWYRQLPEEGLKFMVYLQKENIIDESGMPKERFSAEFPKEGPSILRIQQVVRGDSAAYFCASSPGGRGNEQFFGPGTRLTVL.

The V and J genes are TRBV20-1 and TRBJ1-5, with unresolved D. This CDR3 has 13 residues. The germline CDR1 and CDR2 sequences are DFQATT and SNEGSKA (reference sequence). V lost 1 base to trimming and J lost 4 bases, with 8 bases between them. CDR3 sequence: CSARGRTNQPQHF. The CDR3 nucleotides are TGCAGTGCTAGAGGACGGACGAATCAGCCCCAGCATTTT.

This clonotype was detected only a few times. CDR3 residues: CASSLEGWRNTIYF. Here the CDR3 DNA reads TGTGCCAGCAGTCTAGAGGGGTGGAGAAACACCATATATTTT. This sequence joins TRBV7-2 and TRBJ1-3; the D gene is possibly TRBD1 (5 bases). This CDR3 has 14 residues. Germline-derived CDR1 and CDR2 are SGHTA and FQGNSA. Trimming cost V 6 bases and J 5 bases, with 14 bases left between them.

This clonotype was counted a few times. The chain is built from TRBV19 and TRBJ1-5; no clear D. CDR1 and CDR2 (germline): LNHDA, SQIVND (reference sequence). Trimming removed 7 bases from V and 0 bases from J, with 7 bases in between. The CDR3 runs 13 residues. The CDR3 reads CASNRDSNQPQHF. DNA for the CDR3: TGTGCCAGTAATCGGGATAGCAATCAGCCCCAGCATTTT.

J is TRBJ2-4 and V is TRBV4-3; D is possibly TRBD1 (6 bases). This CDR3 region has 20 residues. Germline-derived CDR1 and CDR2 are LGHNA and YSLEER. V lost 2 bases, J lost 0 bases, and 23 bases lay in between. The CDR3 DNA reads TGCGCCAGCAGCCAACCCGAGCTGAGGACAGTCCTTCTAGCCAAAAACATTCAGTACTTC. This sequence encodes CASSQPELRTVLLAKNIQYF.

The chain recombines TRBV5-1 with TRBJ2-5; 8 positions agree with TRBD2. The CDR3 extends over 16 amino acids. The trim removed 2 bases at V and 1 base at J, leaving 7 bases unmatched. Germline CDR1 is SGHRS and CDR2 is YFSETQ. The CDR3 DNA reads as TGCGCCAGCAGCTTTCTTGCGGGGGGACTCCAAGAGACCCAGTACTTC. Protein product: CASSFLAGGLQETQYF.

V is TRBV4-3 and J is TRBJ1-6; tentative D call: TRBD1 (6 bases). V gave up 2 bases and J gave up 7 bases, with 6 bases separating them. There are 13 residues in the CDR3. CDR1 and CDR2 from the germline V gene are LGHNA and YSLEER. The CDR3 sequence is CASSQRGNSPLHF. The CDR3 bases are TGCGCCAGCAGCCAAAGGGGGAATTCACCCCTCCACTTT.

This clonotype was counted only a few times. The chain joins TRBV4-3 to TRBJ1-2; D might be TRBD1 (6 bases). The CDR3 loop spans 16 amino acids. The V gene lost 7 bases and the J gene lost 6 bases, with 24 bases spanning the gap. CDR1 is LGHNA, CDR2 YSLEER, per germline. In DNA form, the CDR3 reads TGCGCCAGCACCCTCAACAGGGACCGGATATTCCATGGCTACACCTTC. Protein product: CASTLNRDRIFHGYTF.